This T cell receptor (beta chain) was sequenced for a study of cytomegalovirus exposure and HLA in healthy donors. The study, taken as a whole, reports: Whilst most TCR sequences proved rare, a subset of public TCRs occurred across many donors.

For this clone: Antigen specificity is unknown.

In the PCR, 60 Vbeta and 13 Jbeta primers were used. Data came from immunoSEQ multiplex PCR; TCRdb stores just in-frame clones and leaves some out. The sample shows 99,000 or so clones, 75% to 85% of them seen only once. With V trimmed by 0 bases and J by 2 bases, 4 bases remained unmatched. Germline loops: CDR1 SGHDT, CDR2 YYEEEE. This CDR3 region has 16 residues. Sequenced sample: PBMCs. The chain couples TRBV5-6 to TRBJ1-2; 10 positions agree with TRBD1. This sequence originates from a male donor in good health and CMV-seropositive. The CDR3 sequence is CASSLEWGQGNYGYTF. CDR3 coding DNA: TGTGCCAGCAGCTTGGAATGGGGACAGGGGAACTATGGCTACACCTTC. The complete variable domain, with remaining parts taken from reference TRBV5-6 and TRBJ1-2, reads DAGVTQSPTHLIKTRGQQVTLRCSPKSGHDTVSWYQQALGQGPQFIFQYYEEEERQRGNFPDRFSGHQFPNYSSELNVNALLLGDSALYLCASSLEWGQGNYGYTFGSGTRLTVV.